In its sample, the clone carrying this T cell receptor beta chain was seen a few times. Sequenced by immunoSEQ multiplex PCR; TCRdb stores in-frame clones only, minus some. This table has about 310,000 clones, 87% appearing once. These data originate in a study of blood T cell repertoires in COVID-19. Across the study: From T cells, B-cell-depleted T cells, or PBMCs came the material, which was cDNA or gDNA.

Germline-derived CDR1 and CDR2 are SNHLY and FYNNEI. The CDR3 contains 15 residues. V was pared by 2 bases and J by 5 bases, with 5 bases of the junction left unmatched. This TCR came from a woman aged 50 to 65 who had recovered from COVID-19. Sequencing was performed on peripheral blood. This sequence joins TRBV2 and TRBJ1-4; 7 positions match TRBD1. CDR3 bases: TGTGCCAGCAGTGAACAGGGGACAGAAAATGAAAAACTGTTTTTT. This encodes CASSEQGTENEKLFF.